This TCR beta chain originates from a study of cytomegalovirus exposure and HLA in healthy donors. In regard to this clone: The antigen remains unidentified.

V lost 0 bases and J lost 3; bases outside the gene matches: 2. There are 15 residues in the CDR3. CDR1 SGDLS and CDR2 YYNGEE come from the germline V gene. General observations from the study: Follow-up analysis later connected one missense variant in DCLRE1C with trimming of TCR beta V- and J-genes.

Researchers ran the PCR with 60 Vbeta and 13 Jbeta primers. Repertoires were generated with immunoSEQ multiplex PCR, while TCRdb's copy carries only in-frame clones and drops some. The data contain 100,000 to 120,000 clones, more than 75% of them singletons. The sample taken for sequencing was PBMCs. This receptor was obtained from a man aged 40-50 years in good health and CMV-seronegative. The rearrangement joins TRBV9 to TRBJ2-1; 8 nucleotides line up with TRBD2. The CDR3 sequence: CASSVASGGYNEQFF. The CDR3 DNA is TGTGCCAGCAGCGTAGCCAGCGGGGGCTACAATGAGCAGTTCTTC.